This note documents a single T cell receptor (beta chain) sequence. Generated by immunoSEQ multiplex PCR, the TCRdb table keeps only in-frame clones and is missing some. There are around 30,000 clones in the sample; approximately 86% occur only once, and under 20% lies in the top ten. Treatment reported: randomized to nivolumab then ipilimumab (arm A) or the reverse (arm B). None of the patients previously received DNA-damaging chemotherapy. Live CD3+CD8+ CD19− CD56− cells were sorted from PBMCs. The data were obtained in a study of sequential checkpoint blockade in melanoma. Whole-study context: First-line arms were nivolumab then ipilimumab, or the reverse, randomized 1:1.

CDR3 length: 18 residues. Germline-derived CDR1 and CDR2 are SGHRS and YFSETQ. V lost 0 bases and J lost 1; bases outside the gene matches: 9. This material consisted of CD8+ T cells sorted from blood (inferred from file names), taken from a patient given nivolumab and ipilimumab in sequence. The TCR originated in a human donor with melanoma. The rearrangement links TRBV5-1 to TRBJ1-2; TRBD1 aligns across 10 bases. The chain's CDR3 is CASSLVGTGDFLNYGYTF. The CDR3 DNA reads as TGCGCCAGCAGCTTGGTGGGGACAGGGGACTTTCTTAACTATGGCTACACCTTC.